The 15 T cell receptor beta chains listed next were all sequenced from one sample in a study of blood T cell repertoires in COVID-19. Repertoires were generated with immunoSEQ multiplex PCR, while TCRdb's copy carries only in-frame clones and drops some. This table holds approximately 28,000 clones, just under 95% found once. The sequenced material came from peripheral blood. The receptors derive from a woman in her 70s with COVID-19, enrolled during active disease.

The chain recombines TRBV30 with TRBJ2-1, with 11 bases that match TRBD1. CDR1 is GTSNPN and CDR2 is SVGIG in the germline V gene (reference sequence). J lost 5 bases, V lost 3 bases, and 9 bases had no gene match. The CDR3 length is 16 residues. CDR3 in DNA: TGTGCCTGGAGCACTCTCGGGACAGGGGGTCACAATGAGCAGTTCTTC. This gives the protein CAWSTLGTGGHNEQFF.

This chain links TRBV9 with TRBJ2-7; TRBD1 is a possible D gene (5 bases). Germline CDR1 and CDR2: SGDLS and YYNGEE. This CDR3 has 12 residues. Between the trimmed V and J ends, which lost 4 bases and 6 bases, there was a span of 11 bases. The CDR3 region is CASSNTGTEQYF. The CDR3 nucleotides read TGTGCCAGCAGCAATACAGGTACCGAGCAGTACTTC.

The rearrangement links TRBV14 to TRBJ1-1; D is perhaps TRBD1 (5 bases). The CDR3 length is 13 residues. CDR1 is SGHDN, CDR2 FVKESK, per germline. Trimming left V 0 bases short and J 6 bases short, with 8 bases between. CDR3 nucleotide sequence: TGTGCCAGCAGCCAAGATCGGGGGGCTGAAGCTTTCTTT. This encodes CASSQDRGAEAFF. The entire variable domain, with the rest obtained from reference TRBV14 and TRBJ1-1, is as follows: EAGVTQFPSHSVIEKGQTVTLRCDPISGHDNLYWYRRVMGKEIKFLLHFVKESKQDESGMPNNRFLAERTGGTYSTLKVQPAELEDSGVYFCASSQDRGAEAFFGQGTRLTVV.

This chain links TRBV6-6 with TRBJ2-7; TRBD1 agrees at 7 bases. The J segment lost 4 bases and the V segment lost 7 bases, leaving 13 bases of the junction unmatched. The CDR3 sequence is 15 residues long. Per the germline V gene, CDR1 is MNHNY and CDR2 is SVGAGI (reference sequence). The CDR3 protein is CASNSNRGDGYEQYF. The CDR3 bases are TGTGCCAGCAACTCTAACAGGGGAGATGGGTACGAGCAGTACTTC.

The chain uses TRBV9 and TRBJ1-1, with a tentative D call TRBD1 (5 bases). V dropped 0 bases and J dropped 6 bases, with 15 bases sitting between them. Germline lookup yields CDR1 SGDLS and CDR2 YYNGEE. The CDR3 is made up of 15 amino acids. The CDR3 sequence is CASSVGLGEVAEAFF. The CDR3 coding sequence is TGTGCCAGCAGCGTAGGATTAGGGGAGGTCGCTGAAGCTTTCTTT.

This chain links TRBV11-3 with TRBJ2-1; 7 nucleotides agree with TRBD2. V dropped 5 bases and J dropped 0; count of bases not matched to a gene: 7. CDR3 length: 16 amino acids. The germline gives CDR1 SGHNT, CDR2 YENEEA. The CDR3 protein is CASSGRAGSSYNEQFF. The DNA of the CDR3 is TGTGCCAGCAGCGGACGAGCGGGGAGCTCCTACAATGAGCAGTTCTTC. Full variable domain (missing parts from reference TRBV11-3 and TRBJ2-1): EAGVVQSPRYKIIEKKQPVAFWCNPISGHNTLYWYLQNLGQGPELLIRYENEEAVDDSQLPKDRFSAERLKGVDSTLKIQPAELGDSAVYLCASSGRAGSSYNEQFFGPGTRLTVL.

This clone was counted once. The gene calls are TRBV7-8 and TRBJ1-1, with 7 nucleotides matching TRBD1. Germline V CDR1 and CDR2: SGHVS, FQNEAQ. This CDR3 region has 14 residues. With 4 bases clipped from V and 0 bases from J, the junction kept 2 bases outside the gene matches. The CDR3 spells CASSSGTVNTEAFF. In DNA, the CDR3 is TGTGCCAGCAGCTCCGGGACAGTGAACACTGAAGCTTTCTTT.

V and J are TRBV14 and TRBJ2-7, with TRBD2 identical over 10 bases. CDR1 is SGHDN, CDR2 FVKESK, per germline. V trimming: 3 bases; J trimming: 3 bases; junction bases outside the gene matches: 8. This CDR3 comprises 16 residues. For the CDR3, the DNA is TGTGCCAGCAGCCATTTTACTAGCGGGACTCACTACGAGCAGTACTTC. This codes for CASSHFTSGTHYEQYF.

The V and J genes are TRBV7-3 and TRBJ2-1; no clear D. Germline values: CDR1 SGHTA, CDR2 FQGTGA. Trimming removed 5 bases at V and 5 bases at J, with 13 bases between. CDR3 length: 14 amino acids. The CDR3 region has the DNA TGTGCCAGCAGCCAAGAGCCGCCAAACAATGAGCAGTTCTTC. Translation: CASSQEPPNNEQFF.

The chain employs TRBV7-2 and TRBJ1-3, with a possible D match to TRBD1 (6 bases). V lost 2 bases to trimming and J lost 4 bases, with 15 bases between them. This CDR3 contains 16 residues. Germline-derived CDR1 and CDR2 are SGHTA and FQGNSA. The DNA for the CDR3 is TGTGCCAGCAGCTTAACTGCCGGGACACGAGGAAACACCATATATTTT. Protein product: CASSLTAGTRGNTIYF.

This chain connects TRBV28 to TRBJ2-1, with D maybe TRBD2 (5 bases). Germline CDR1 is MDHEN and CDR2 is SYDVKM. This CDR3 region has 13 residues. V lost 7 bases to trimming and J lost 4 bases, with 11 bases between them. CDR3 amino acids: CASKQTGYNEQFF. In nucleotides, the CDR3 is TGTGCCAGCAAGCAGACGGGGTACAATGAGCAGTTCTTC.

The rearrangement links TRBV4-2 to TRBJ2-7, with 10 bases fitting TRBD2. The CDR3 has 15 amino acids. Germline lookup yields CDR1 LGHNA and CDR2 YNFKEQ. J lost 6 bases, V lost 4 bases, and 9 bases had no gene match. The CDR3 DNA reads TGTGCCAGCAGCCCCACGGGAGCGGGAGGGTTCGAGCAGTACTTC. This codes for CASSPTGAGGFEQYF.

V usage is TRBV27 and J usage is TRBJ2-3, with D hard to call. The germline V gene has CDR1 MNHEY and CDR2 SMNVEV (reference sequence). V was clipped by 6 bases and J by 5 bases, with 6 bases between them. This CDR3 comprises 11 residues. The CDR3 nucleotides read TGTGCCAGCAGGGCATTAGATACGCAGTATTTT. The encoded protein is CASRALDTQYF.

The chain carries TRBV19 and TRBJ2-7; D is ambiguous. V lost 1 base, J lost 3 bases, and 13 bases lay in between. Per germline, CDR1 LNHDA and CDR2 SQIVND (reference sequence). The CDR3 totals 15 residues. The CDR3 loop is CASSIGSDLGYEQYF. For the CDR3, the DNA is TGTGCCAGTAGTATAGGGAGCGACTTGGGCTACGAGCAGTACTTC.

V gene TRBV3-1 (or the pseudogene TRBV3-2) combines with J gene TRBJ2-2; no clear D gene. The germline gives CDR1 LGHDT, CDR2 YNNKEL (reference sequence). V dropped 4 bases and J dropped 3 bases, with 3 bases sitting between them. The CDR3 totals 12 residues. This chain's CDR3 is CASSPYTGELFF. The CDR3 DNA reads TGTGCCAGCAGCCCATACACCGGGGAGCTGTTTTTT.